The 22 T cell receptor beta chains listed next were all sequenced from one sample in a study of cytomegalovirus exposure and HLA in healthy donors. Produced via immunoSEQ multiplex PCR; TCRdb's table is partial and in-frame only. The data contain 120,000 or so clones, roughly 90% of them singletons. Sequencing was performed on PBMCs. All receptors come from a woman between 18 and 29 years old in good health and CMV-seronegative.

The chain combines TRBV7-9 with TRBJ2-1; 8 bases match TRBD1. V gave up 3 bases and J gave up 7 bases; unmatched junction bases: 8. The CDR3 extends over 15 amino acids. CDR1 and CDR2 from the germline V gene are SEHNR and FQNEAQ (reference sequence). The CDR3 loop reads CASSLDRVRTNEQFF. DNA of the CDR3: TGTGCCAGCAGCTTGGACAGGGTTAGAACGAATGAGCAGTTCTTC.

The V gene is TRBV20-1, the J gene TRBJ1-2; 8 bases map to TRBD1. CDR1 and CDR2 from the germline V gene are DFQATT and SNEGSKA (reference sequence). CDR3 length: 11 residues. The V and J ends lost 6 bases and 5 bases, in that order; junction bases with no gene match: 2. The CDR3 sequence: CSAQGGYGYTF. The DNA for the CDR3 is TGCAGTGCACAGGGGGGGTATGGCTACACCTTC.

This rearrangement joins TRBV6-6 to TRBJ2-6; D not resolved. The V end lost 2 bases, the J end lost 3 bases, and 8 bases lay between the germline ends. Germline CDR1 and CDR2: MNHNY and SVGAGI (reference sequence). The CDR3 is made up of 15 amino acids. This CDR3 is CASSYGLLGANVLTF. CDR3 sequence (DNA): TGTGCCAGCAGTTACGGGCTTCTTGGGGCCAACGTCCTGACTTTC.

The CDR3 coding sequence is TGCAGCGCCAGATCAGGTGTGAACACTGAAGCTTTCTTT. It is translated as CSARSGVNTEAFF. The chain employs TRBV29-1 and TRBJ1-1; D unresolved. V lost 7 bases to trimming and J lost 0 bases, with 12 bases between them. The length of the CDR3 is 13 residues. Germline values: CDR1 SQVTM, CDR2 ANQGSEA. Drawing the rest from reference TRBV29-1 and TRBJ1-1, the complete variable domain is SAVISQKPSRDICQRGTSLTIQCQVDSQVTMMFWYRQQPGQSLTLIATANQGSEATYESGFVIDKFPISRPNLTFSTLTVSNMSPEDSSIYLCSARSGVNTEAFFGQGTRLTVV.

V gene TRBV2 combines with J gene TRBJ2-7; 11 bases map to TRBD2. The CDR3 is made up of 17 amino acids. J lost 2 bases, V lost 6 bases, and 12 bases had no gene match. Germline CDR1 and CDR2: SNHLY and FYNNEI. CDR3 sequence: CASRPGLAASGTYEQYF. CDR3 in DNA: TGTGCCAGCAGGCCGGGACTAGCGGCGTCCGGTACCTACGAGCAGTACTTC. Complete variable domain (other parts from reference TRBV2 and TRBJ2-7): EPEVTQTPSHQVTQMGQEVILRCVPISNHLYFYWYRQILGQKVEFLVSFYNNEISEKSEIFDDQFSVERPDGSNFTLKIRSTKLEDSAMYFCASRPGLAASGTYEQYFGPGTRLTVT.

This chain connects TRBV7-9 to TRBJ2-7, with 7 bases that match TRBD1. Germline CDR1 and CDR2: SEHNR and FQNEAQ (reference sequence). V shed 6 bases, J shed 0 bases, and the junction held 8 bases outside the gene matches. The CDR3 covers 15 residues. The CDR3 DNA is TGTGCCAGCAGGGGCCCGGGACAGCCCTCCTACGAGCAGTACTTC. Amino acid sequence: CASRGPGQPSYEQYF. Combining the CDR3 with reference TRBV7-9 and TRBJ2-7 gives the whole variable domain DTGVSQNPRHKITKRGQNVTFRCDPISEHNRLYWYRQTLGQGPEFLTYFQNEAQLEKSRLLSDRFSAERPKGSFSTLEIQRTEQGDSAMYLCASRGPGQPSYEQYFGPGTRLTVT.

The chain uses TRBV6-5 and TRBJ1-1, with D perhaps TRBD1 (5 bases). The ends were cut back, 3 bases at V and 6 bases at J, with 8 bases in the middle. The CDR3 runs 12 residues. The germline gives CDR1 MNHEY, CDR2 SVGAGI. CDR3: CASSYGGAEAFF. The CDR3 DNA follows: TGTGCCAGCAGTTATGGAGGGGCTGAAGCTTTCTTT.

The rearrangement uses TRBV6-1 and TRBJ1-6; D is uncertain. Germline CDR1 MNHNS, CDR2 SASEGT. CDR3 length: 17 amino acids. Between the trimmed V and J ends, which lost 1 base and 0 bases, there was a span of 10 bases. Here the CDR3 DNA reads TGTGCCAGCAGTGAAGTATTCGGTAGCTCCTATAATTCACCCCTCCACTTT. Encoded protein: CASSEVFGSSYNSPLHF.

This rearrangement joins TRBV27 to TRBJ2-7; TRBD2 matches 10 bases. With V trimmed by 2 bases and J by 7 bases, 5 bases remained unmatched. Germline CDR1 is MNHEY and CDR2 is SMNVEV (reference sequence). CDR3 length equals 14 residues. Written as DNA, the CDR3 is TGTGCCAGCAGTTTAAGGCTAGCGGGAGTTGAGCAGTACTTC. Translated, it gives CASSLRLAGVEQYF.

The chain is built from TRBV28 and TRBJ1-5; D might be TRBD1 (5 bases). The CDR3 consists of 14 residues. The germline V gene has CDR1 MDHEN and CDR2 SYDVKM. With 3 bases removed from V and 6 bases from J, the gap between germline ends came to 12 bases. In DNA form, the CDR3 reads TGTGCCAGCAGTTTCCCCCGGCAGGGTCAGCCCCAGCATTTT. It codes for CASSFPRQGQPQHF.

The DNA for the CDR3 is TGTGCCAGCAGACAAGGGGGGGCCCCCTACAATGAGCAGTTCTTC. Translated, it gives CASRQGGAPYNEQFF. This sequence joins TRBV2 and TRBJ2-1; TRBD2 is a possible D gene (7 bases). V was cut by 6 bases and J by 2 bases, with 14 bases left in between. CDR1 is SNHLY, CDR2 FYNNEI, per germline. The CDR3 loop spans 15 amino acids.

V gene TRBV2 combines with J gene TRBJ2-2, with a possible D match to TRBD2 (7 bases). The CDR3 covers 18 residues. Between the trimmed V and J ends, which lost 3 bases and 0 bases, there was a span of 17 bases. Germline CDR1 SNHLY, CDR2 FYNNEI. The CDR3 region is CASSESRGAGANTGELFF. The CDR3 DNA reads as TGTGCCAGCAGTGAGTCCCGGGGGGCAGGGGCGAACACCGGGGAGCTGTTTTTT.

The chain employs TRBV28 and TRBJ2-7; 8 positions match TRBD1. Germline V gene lookup returns CDR1 MDHEN and CDR2 SYDVKM. The CDR3 is made up of 12 amino acids. The CDR3 is CAAGRGRDEQYF. CDR3 in DNA: TGTGCAGCAGGCAGGGGGCGGGACGAGCAGTACTTC.

This chain uses TRBV5-1 with TRBJ1-6, with 8 nucleotides matching TRBD1. V shed 4 bases, J shed 8 bases, and the junction held 5 bases outside the gene matches. Germline V lookup: CDR1 SGHRS, CDR2 YFSETQ. This CDR3 is built from 14 residues. The CDR3 spells CASSPGQGHSPLHF. The CDR3 region has the DNA TGCGCCAGCAGCCCTGGACAGGGCCATTCACCCCTCCACTTT.

The V call is TRBV6-5, the J call TRBJ1-2; D is unresolved. The germline V gene encodes CDR1 MNHEY and CDR2 SVGAGI. The CDR3 sequence is 16 residues long. Trimming removed 2 bases from V and 7 bases from J, with 20 bases in between. This CDR3 reads CASSYTSLRGIGGYTF. CDR3 coding DNA: TGTGCCAGCAGTTACACCTCACTCAGAGGTATTGGTGGCTACACCTTC.

CDR3 protein: CASSRQDRGYSQPQHF. The CDR3 nucleotides are TGTGCCAGCTCACGCCAGGACAGGGGGTATAGCCAGCCCCAGCATTTT. The rearrangement links TRBV18 to TRBJ1-5; 10 bases align to TRBD1. This CDR3 region has 16 residues. CDR1 is KGHSH and CDR2 is LQKENI in the germline V gene. J gave up 7 bases and V 4 bases, and 10 bases lay outside the gene matches.

The chain employs TRBV7-6 and TRBJ1-1, with 7 nucleotides matching TRBD1. V shed 4 bases, J shed 3 bases, and the junction held 8 bases outside the gene matches. The CDR3 extends over 15 amino acids. Germline lookup yields CDR1 SGHVS and CDR2 FNYEAQ. DNA of the CDR3: TGTGCCAGCAGCTCTCGACAGGGTTATGACACTGAAGCTTTCTTT. Protein product: CASSSRQGYDTEAFF.

This chain uses TRBV10-3 with TRBJ1-5, with 8 bases that match TRBD1. This CDR3 spans 14 amino acids. V lost 5 bases, J lost 7 bases, and 7 bases stayed unmatched. CDR1 ENHRY and CDR2 SYGVKD come from the germline V gene. The CDR3 loop is CAISTTGGNQPQHF. CDR3 coding DNA: TGTGCCATCAGTACCACAGGGGGGAACCAGCCCCAGCATTTT.

V usage is TRBV27 and J usage is TRBJ1-1; no definite D call. The V end was cut by 3 bases, the J end by 0 bases, with 8 bases between. The CDR3 has 14 residues. Germline V gene sequence: CDR1 MNHEY, CDR2 SMNVEV (reference sequence). The CDR3 bases are TGTGCCAGCAGTTTCAACAACCTGAACACTGAAGCTTTCTTT. Protein product: CASSFNNLNTEAFF.

A few counts support this clone. This CDR3 is CASSQEARVTEAFF. The CDR3 DNA is TGTGCCAGCAGCCAAGAGGCCAGGGTGACTGAAGCTTTCTTT. The rearrangement joins TRBV4-2 to TRBJ1-1, with D perhaps matching TRBD1 (5 bases). The germline V gene encodes CDR1 LGHNA and CDR2 YNFKEQ. Between the trimmed V and J ends, which lost 0 bases and 5 bases, there was a span of 10 bases. CDR3 size: 14 residues.

The rearrangement links TRBV7-9 to TRBJ1-4, with no clear D. The CDR3 sequence is 15 residues long. Germline V gene lookup returns CDR1 SEHNR and CDR2 FQNEAQ (reference sequence). V was trimmed by 5 bases and J by 0 bases, leaving 10 bases between them. CDR3 region: CASSALPPTNEKLFF. CDR3 nucleotide sequence: TGTGCCAGCAGCGCGCTACCACCAACTAATGAAAAACTGTTTTTT.

The chain recombines TRBV5-5 with TRBJ1-1, with D maybe TRBD1 (6 bases). This CDR3 has 12 residues. V dropped 4 bases and J dropped 6 bases, with 10 bases sitting between them. The germline V gene has CDR1 SGHKS and CDR2 YYEKEE (reference sequence). The CDR3 loop is CASSRDNPEAFF. The DNA for the CDR3 is TGTGCCAGCAGCCGGGACAACCCTGAAGCTTTCTTT.